The source of this T cell receptor beta chain is a study of CD8 T cells in ankylosing spondylitis. Study-wide results and caveats: Ankylosing spondylitis blood appeared to be characterized by a TCR beta motif of eight highly homologous variants. Disease-linked clones were CD8+ and relatively rare in peripheral blood.

Notes on this clonotype: No antigen is known for it.

TCRdb fed the 5' RACE reads into MiXCR, producing one record per CDR3 protein. Here the sample spans some 840,000 distinct CDR3 sequences, roughly 10% being singletons. The V end lost 8 bases, the J end lost 7 bases, and 20 bases lay between the germline ends. CDR1 is DFQATT, CDR2 SNEGSKA, per germline (reference sequence). The CDR3 loop spans 13 amino acids. The V call is TRBV20-1, the J call TRBJ1-1; D possibly corresponds to TRBD1 (5 bases). The sequence was collected from a male donor with ankylosing spondylitis. Sequencing used blood, either unsorted or a sorted T cell fraction (not recorded which). The CDR3 loop reads CSFLLVDRYEAFF. DNA of the CDR3: TGCAGTTTCCTACTAGTCGACAGATATGAAGCTTTCTTT.